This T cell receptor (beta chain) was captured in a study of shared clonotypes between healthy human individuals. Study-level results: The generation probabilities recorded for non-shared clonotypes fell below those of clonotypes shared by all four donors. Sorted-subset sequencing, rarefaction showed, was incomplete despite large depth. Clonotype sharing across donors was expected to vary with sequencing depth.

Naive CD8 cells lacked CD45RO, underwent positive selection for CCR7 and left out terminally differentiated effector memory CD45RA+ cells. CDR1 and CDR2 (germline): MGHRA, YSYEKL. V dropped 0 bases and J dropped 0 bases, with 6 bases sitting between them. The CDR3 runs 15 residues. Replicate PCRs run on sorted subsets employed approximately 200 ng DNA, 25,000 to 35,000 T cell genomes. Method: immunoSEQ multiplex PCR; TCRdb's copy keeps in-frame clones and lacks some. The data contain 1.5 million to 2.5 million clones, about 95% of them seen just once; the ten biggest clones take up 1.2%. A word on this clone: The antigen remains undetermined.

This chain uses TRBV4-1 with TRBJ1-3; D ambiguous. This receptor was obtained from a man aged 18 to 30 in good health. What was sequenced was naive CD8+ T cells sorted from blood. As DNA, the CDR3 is TGCGCCAGCAGCCAAGACAGACACTCTGGAAACACCATATATTTT. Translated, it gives CASSQDRHSGNTIYF.